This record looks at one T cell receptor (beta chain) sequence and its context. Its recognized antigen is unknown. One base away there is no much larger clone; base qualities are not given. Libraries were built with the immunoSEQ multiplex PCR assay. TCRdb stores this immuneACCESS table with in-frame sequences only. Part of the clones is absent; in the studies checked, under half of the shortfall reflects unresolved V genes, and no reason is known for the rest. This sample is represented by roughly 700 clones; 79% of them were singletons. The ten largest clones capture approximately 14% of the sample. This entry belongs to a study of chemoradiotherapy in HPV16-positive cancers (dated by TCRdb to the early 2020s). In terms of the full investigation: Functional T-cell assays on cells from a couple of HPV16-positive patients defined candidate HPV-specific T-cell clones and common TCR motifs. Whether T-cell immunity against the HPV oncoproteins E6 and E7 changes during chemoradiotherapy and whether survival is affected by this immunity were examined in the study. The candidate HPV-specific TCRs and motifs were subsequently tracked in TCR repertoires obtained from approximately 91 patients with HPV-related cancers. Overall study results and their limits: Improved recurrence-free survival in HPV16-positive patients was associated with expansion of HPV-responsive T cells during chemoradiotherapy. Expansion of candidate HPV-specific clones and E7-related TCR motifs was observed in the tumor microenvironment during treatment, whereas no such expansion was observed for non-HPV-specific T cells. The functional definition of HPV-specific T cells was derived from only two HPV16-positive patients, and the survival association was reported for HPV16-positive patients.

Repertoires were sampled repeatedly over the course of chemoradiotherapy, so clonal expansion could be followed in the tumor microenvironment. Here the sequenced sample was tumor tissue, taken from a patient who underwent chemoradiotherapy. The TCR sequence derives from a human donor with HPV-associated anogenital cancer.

This receptor has the CDR3 CASSLEGDRTPQHF. The nucleotides are TGTGCCAGCAGCCTGGAGGGAGATCGGACACCCCAGCATTTT. Recombination linked TRBV9 to TRBJ1-5; the best D guess is TRBD1, with 5 bases matching. The CDR3 starts with the cysteine, ends with the phenylalanine, and has 14 residues. The kept DNA is CDR3 alone, 42 bases in frame from the first base. A distance of 18 bases separates the germline ends of V and J, which lose 4 bases and 10 bases respectively. Via the germline V gene, CDR1 is SGDLS and CDR2 YYNGEE.